This T cell receptor (beta chain) was captured by sequencing in a study of T cells in Graves' hyperthyroidism and ophthalmopathy. Amplified regions were TCR beta CDR3 sequences from RNA transcripts. The TCR CDR3 first-round RT-PCR relied on the HTBI primer set. TCRdb redid the calling of the multiplex PCR reads with MiXCR, one entry per CDR3 protein. The sample contains around 600,000 distinct CDR3 sequences, 15% to 19% of which appear only once. CDR3 length equals 13 residues. Between the trimmed V and J ends, which lost 0 bases and 8 bases, there was a span of 10 bases. Germline values: CDR1 WSHSY, CDR2 SAAADI. This clonotype was counted between two and nine times. Stability of Graves' hyperthyroidism was defined as absent ophthalmopathy progression within 18 months. Diagnoses rested on clinical symptoms, serum thyroxine and TRAb, thyroid ultrasound and orbital computed tomography.

The J gene is TRBJ1-2, the V gene TRBV10-2, with D possibly being TRBD1 (5 bases). This sequence was found in a woman aged 25 to 39 with Graves' hyperthyroidism. Sequenced material: blood. The CDR3 nucleotides read TGCGCCAGCAGTGAGTCGGGGGTCGGCGGCTACACCTTC. Translation gives CASSESGVGGYTF.